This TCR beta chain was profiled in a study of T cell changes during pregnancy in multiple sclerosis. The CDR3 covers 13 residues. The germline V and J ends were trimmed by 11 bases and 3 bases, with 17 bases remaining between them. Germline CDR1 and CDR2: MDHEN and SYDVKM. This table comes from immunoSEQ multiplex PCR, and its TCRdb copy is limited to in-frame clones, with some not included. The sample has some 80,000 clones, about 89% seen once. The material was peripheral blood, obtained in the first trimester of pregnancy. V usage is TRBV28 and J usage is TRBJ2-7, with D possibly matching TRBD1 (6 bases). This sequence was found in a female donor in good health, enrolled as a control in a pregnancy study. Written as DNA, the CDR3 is TGTGCCGCTCGAGGACAGCGGTTCTACGAGCAGTACTTC. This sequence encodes CAARGQRFYEQYF.